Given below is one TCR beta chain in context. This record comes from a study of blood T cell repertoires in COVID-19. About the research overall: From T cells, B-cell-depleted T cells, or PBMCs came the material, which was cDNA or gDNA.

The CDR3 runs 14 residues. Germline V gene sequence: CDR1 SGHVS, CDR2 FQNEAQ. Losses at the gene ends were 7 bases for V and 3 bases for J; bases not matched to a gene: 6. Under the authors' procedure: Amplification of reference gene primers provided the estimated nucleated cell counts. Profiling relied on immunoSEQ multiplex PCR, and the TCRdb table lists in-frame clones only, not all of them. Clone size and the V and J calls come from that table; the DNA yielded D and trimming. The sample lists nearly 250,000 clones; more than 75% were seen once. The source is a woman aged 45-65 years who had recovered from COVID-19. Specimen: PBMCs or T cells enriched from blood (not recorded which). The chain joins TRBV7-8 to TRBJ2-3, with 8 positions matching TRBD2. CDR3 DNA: TGTGCCAGCACCCAGCGGGAGTTGACAGATACGCAGTATTTT. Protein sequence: CASTQRELTDTQYF.